These 4 T cell receptor beta chains came from one sample sequenced in a study of beta chain features in type 1 diabetes. Study results and caveats: Moderate yet significant TCRB CDR3 shortening was seen in Type 1 diabetes patients in all four CD4+ subsets.

For these receptors, no antigen is known. Of the isolated RNA, all was reverse transcribed, and so the sequenced material was expressed TCRB transcripts. Produced via immunoSEQ multiplex PCR; TCRdb's table is partial and in-frame only. The repertoire consists of 300,000 or so clones, with around 9.3% occurring once and the leading ten covering 0.95% to 1.1%. Sequences were obtained from central memory CD4+ T cells from blood. The receptors were sampled from a man aged 30 to 45 with type 1 diabetes.

This clone was recorded many times. The chain couples TRBV7-2 to TRBJ2-2; the D gene is possibly TRBD1 (6 bases). The CDR3 totals 14 residues. Germline V gene data show CDR1 as SGHTA and CDR2 as FQGNSA. V lost 3 bases and J 5 bases, leaving 10 bases between the germline ends. The CDR3 nucleotides read TGTGCCAGCAGCTTTCAGGGGTTGACCGGGGAGCTGTTTTTT. Amino acid sequence: CASSFQGLTGELFF. Full variable domain (missing parts from reference TRBV7-2 and TRBJ2-2): GAGVSQSPSNKVTEKGKDVELRCDPISGHTALYWYRQSLGQGLEFLIYFQGNSAPDKSGLPSDRFSAERTGGSVSTLTIQRTQQEDSAVYLCASSFQGLTGELFFGEGSRLTVL.

This clone was counted between two and nine times. V usage is TRBV28 and J usage is TRBJ2-7; D not certain. CDR3 size: 14 residues. Germline CDR1 reads MDHEN; CDR2 reads SYDVKM. Trimming cost V 2 bases and J 1 base, with 9 bases left between them. CDR3 DNA sequence: TGTGCCAGCAGTTTAGAGGATCTATCCTACGAGCAGTACTTC. Residues: CASSLEDLSYEQYF.

This clone turned up a few times. The V gene is TRBV28, the J gene TRBJ2-4, with D unclear. There are 17 residues in the CDR3. Trimming took 6 bases from V and 0 from J, leaving 18 bases between them. Germline CDR1 and CDR2: MDHEN and SYDVKM. Here the CDR3 reads CASSPPSGLVAKNIQYF. As DNA, the CDR3 is TGTGCCAGCAGCCCTCCCTCCGGGTTGGTAGCCAAAAACATTCAGTACTTC.

In regard to this clone: Other DNA sequences of this sample code for an identical CDR3. The chain joins TRBV30 to TRBJ2-2; D gene unclear. The CDR3 length is 12 residues. Germline V gene data show CDR1 as GTSNPN and CDR2 as SVGIG (reference sequence). Trimming stripped 2 bases from V and 2 bases from J, with 3 bases between. The CDR3 bases are TGTGCCTGGAGTCCAAACACCGGGGAGCTGTTTTTT. It translates to CAWSPNTGELFF. The whole variable domain, remainder taken from reference TRBV30 and TRBJ2-2, is SQTIHQWPATLVQPVGSPLSLECTVEGTSNPNLYWYRQAAGRGLQLLFYSVGIGQISSEVPQNLSASRPQDRQFILSSKKLLLSDSGFYLCAWSPNTGELFFGEGSRLTVL.